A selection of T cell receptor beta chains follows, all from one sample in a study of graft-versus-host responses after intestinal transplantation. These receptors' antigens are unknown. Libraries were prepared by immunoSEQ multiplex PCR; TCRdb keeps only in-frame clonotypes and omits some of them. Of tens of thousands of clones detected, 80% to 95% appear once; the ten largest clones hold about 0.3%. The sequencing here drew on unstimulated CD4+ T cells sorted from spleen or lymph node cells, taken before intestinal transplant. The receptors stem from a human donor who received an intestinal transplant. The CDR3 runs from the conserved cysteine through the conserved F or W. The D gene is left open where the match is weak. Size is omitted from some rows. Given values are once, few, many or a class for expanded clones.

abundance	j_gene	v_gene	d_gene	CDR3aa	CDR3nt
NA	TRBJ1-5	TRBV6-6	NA	CASSAIASGQPQHF	TGTGCCAGCAGTGCCATCGCCAGCGGGCAGCCCCAGCATTTT
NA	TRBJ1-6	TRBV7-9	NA	CASSPDDRNNSPLHF	TGTGCCAGCAGCCCAGACGACAGGAATAATTCACCCCTCCACTTT
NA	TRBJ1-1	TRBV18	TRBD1	CASSDRENTEAFF	TGTGCCAGCTCGGACAGGGAGAACACTGAAGCTTTCTTT
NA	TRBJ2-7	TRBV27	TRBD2	CASSLGGVPYEQYF	TGTGCCAGCAGTTTGGGGGGGGTACCCTACGAGCAGTACTTC
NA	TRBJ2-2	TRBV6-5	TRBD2	CASRLAGGTGELFF	TGTGCCAGCAGACTAGCGGGAGGCACCGGGGAGCTGTTTTTT
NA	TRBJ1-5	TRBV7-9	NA	CASSPSGSNQPQHF	TGTGCCAGCAGTCCCTCCGGAAGCAATCAGCCCCAGCATTTT
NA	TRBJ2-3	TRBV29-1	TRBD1	CSVDRGQGATQYF	TGCAGCGTTGACCGAGGACAGGGGGCTACGCAGTATTTT
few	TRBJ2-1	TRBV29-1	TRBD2	CSVEGLAGVREQFF	TGCAGCGTTGAAGGGCTAGCGGGAGTTCGTGAGCAGTTCTTC
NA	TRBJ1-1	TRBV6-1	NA	CASNPRGSGAEAFF	TGTGCCAGCAACCCCAGGGGTAGCGGCGCTGAAGCTTTCTTT
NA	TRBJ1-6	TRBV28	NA	CASSLRVSYSPLHF	TGTGCCAGCAGTTTACGGGTCTCCTATTCACCCCTCCACTTT
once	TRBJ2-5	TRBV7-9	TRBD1	CASSLFGQGARETQYF	TGTGCCAGCAGCTTATTCGGCCAGGGGGCGAGAGAGACCCAGTACTTC
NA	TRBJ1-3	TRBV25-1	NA	CASSLIGNTIYF	TGTGCCAGCAGCCTGATTGGAAACACCATATATTTT
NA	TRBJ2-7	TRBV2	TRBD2	CASSPGLVGRRHYEQYF	TGTGCCAGCAGCCCTGGACTAGTAGGTAGGCGACACTACGAGCAGTACTTC
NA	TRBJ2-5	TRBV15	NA	CATSRGGLGETQYF	TGTGCCACCAGCAGGGGTGGATTGGGAGAGACCCAGTACTTC
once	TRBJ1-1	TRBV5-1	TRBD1	CASQQGAVGTEAFF	TGCGCCAGCCAACAGGGGGCGGTTGGCACTGAAGCTTTCTTT
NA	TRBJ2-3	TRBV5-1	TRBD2	CASSLVRLAGGSTDTQYF	TGCGCCAGCAGCTTGGTGAGACTAGCGGGAGGGAGCACAGATACGCAGTATTTT
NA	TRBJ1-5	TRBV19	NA	CASSQGRSNQPQHF	TGTGCCAGTAGTCAGGGAAGGTCTAATCAGCCCCAGCATTTT
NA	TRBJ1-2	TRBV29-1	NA	CSVEDQVNYGYTF	TGCAGCGTTGAAGATCAAGTAAACTATGGCTACACCTTC
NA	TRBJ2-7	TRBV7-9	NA	CASSASSYEQYF	TGTGCCAGCAGCGCAAGCTCCTACGAGCAGTACTTC
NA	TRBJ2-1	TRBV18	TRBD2	CASSPGTSGIAYNEQFF	TGTGCCAGCTCACCTGGGACTAGCGGGATAGCCTACAATGAGCAGTTCTTC
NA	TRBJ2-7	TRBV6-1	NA	CASREFFYEQYF	TGTGCCAGCAGGGAGTTCTTCTACGAGCAGTACTTC
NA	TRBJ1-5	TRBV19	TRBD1	CASSFRDRGDQPQHF	TGTGCCAGTAGCTTTCGGGACAGGGGAGATCAGCCCCAGCATTTT
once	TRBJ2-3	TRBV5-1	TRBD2	CASSSAGGRTSGRGADTQYF	TGCGCCAGCAGCTCGGCGGGCGGAAGGACTAGCGGGAGGGGCGCAGATACGCAGTATTTT
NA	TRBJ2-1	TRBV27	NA	CASSLSGNEQFF	TGTGCCAGCAGTTTGTCGGGGAATGAGCAGTTCTTC
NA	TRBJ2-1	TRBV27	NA	CASSFTDSHNEQFF	TGTGCCAGCAGTTTCACCGACAGCCACAATGAGCAGTTCTTC
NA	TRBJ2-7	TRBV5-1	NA	CASSLSTGEQYF	TGCGCCAGCAGCTTGTCGACAGGCGAGCAGTACTTC
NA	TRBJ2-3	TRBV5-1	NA	CASSLVADTQYF	TGCGCCAGCAGCTTGGTTGCAGATACGCAGTATTTT
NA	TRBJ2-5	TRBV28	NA	CASSLDSQETQYF	TGTGCCAGCAGCCTAGACAGTCAAGAGACCCAGTACTTC
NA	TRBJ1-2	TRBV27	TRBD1	CASSLTLTGGNGYTF	TGTGCCAGCAGCCTGACTTTGACAGGGGGCAATGGCTACACCTTC
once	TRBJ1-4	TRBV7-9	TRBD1	CASSLAWDRDEKLFF	TGTGCCAGCAGCTTAGCGTGGGACAGGGATGAAAAACTGTTTTTT
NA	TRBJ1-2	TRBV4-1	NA	CASSQEGGFLAYGYTF	TGCGCCAGCAGCCAAGAAGGTGGGTTTCTGGCCTATGGCTACACCTTC
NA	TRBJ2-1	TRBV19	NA	CASSPGERVQQFF	TGTGCCAGTAGTCCGGGCGAGCGGGTCCAACAGTTCTTC
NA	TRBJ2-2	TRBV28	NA	CASSLSFTGELFF	TGTGCCAGCAGTTTAAGCTTCACCGGGGAGCTGTTTTTT
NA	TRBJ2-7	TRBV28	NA	CASSPAGQRIYEQYF	TGTGCCAGCAGTCCAGCCGGACAGCGCATCTACGAGCAGTACTTC
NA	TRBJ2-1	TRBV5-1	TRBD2	CASSLPVRVETSGYNEQFF	TGCGCCAGCAGCTTGCCGGTCAGGGTGGAGACTAGCGGGTACAATGAGCAGTTCTTC
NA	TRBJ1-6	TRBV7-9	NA	CASSLGAFYNSPLHF	TGTGCCAGCAGCTTGGGGGCCTTCTATAATTCACCCCTCCACTTT
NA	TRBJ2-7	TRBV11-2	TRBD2	CASSFRGGTYEQYF	TGTGCCAGCAGTTTCCGGGGGGGGACCTACGAGCAGTACTTC
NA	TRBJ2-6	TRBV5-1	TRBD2	CASSLREGSGANVLTF	TGCGCCAGCAGCTTGCGGGAGGGCTCTGGGGCCAACGTCCTGACTTTC
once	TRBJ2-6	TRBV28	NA	CASSLRTGANVLTF	TGTGCCAGCAGTTTGAGAACTGGGGCCAACGTCCTGACTTTC
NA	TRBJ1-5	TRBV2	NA	CASSLSNQPQHF	TGTGCCAGCAGTCTTAGCAATCAGCCCCAGCATTTT
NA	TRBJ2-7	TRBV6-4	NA	CASLEQFVSYEQYF	TGTGCCAGTCTCGAGCAGTTTGTTTCCTACGAGCAGTACTTC
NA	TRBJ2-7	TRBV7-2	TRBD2	CASSLGLAGLEQYF	TGTGCCAGCAGCTTAGGACTAGCGGGACTTGAGCAGTACTTC
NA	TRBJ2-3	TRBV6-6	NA	CASSYVETDTQYF	TGTGCCAGCAGTTACGTCGAGACAGATACGCAGTATTTT
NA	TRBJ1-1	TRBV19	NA	CASISRSAAFF	TGTGCCAGTATATCCCGGTCTGCCGCTTTCTTT